This record looks at one TCR beta chain sequence and its context. Per germline, CDR1 SEHNR and CDR2 FQNEAQ (reference sequence). There are 12 residues in the CDR3. V lost 8 bases to trimming and J lost 5 bases, with 12 bases between them. This record comes from a study of T cell changes during pregnancy in multiple sclerosis. Profiled with immunoSEQ multiplex PCR; TCRdb holds only in-frame clones, not every one. Of 15,000 to 20,000 clones in the sample, around nine tenths were seen once. This clonotype originated in a female donor in good health, enrolled as a control in a pregnancy study. Specimen: CD8+ T cells from peripheral blood mononuclear cells, collected after pregnancy. The V and J genes are TRBV7-9 and TRBJ1-1; D gene unclear. The DNA for the CDR3 is TGTGCCAGCTTGAGGGCCCCGACTGAAGCTTTCTTT. It yields the protein CASLRAPTEAFF.